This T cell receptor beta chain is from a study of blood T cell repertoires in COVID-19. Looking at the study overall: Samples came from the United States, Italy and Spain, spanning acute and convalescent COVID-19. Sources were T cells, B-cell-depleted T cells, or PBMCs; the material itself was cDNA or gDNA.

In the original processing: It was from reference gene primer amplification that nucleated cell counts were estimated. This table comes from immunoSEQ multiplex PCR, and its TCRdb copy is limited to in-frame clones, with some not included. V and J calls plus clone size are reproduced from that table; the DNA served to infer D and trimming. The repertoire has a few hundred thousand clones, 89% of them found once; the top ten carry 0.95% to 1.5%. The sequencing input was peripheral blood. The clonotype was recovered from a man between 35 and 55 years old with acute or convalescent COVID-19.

The CDR3: CASSIGYPAGGPRDTQYF. CDR3 nucleotide sequence: TGTGCCAGTAGTATAGGGTACCCAGCGGGGGGGCCGAGAGATACGCAGTATTTT. The rearrangement uses TRBV19 and TRBJ2-3; 10 nucleotides agree with TRBD2. Germline V lookup: CDR1 LNHDA, CDR2 SQIVND (reference sequence). The junction had 12 bases not matched to a gene; V was cut back by 1 base and J by 5 bases. The CDR3 length is 18 residues.